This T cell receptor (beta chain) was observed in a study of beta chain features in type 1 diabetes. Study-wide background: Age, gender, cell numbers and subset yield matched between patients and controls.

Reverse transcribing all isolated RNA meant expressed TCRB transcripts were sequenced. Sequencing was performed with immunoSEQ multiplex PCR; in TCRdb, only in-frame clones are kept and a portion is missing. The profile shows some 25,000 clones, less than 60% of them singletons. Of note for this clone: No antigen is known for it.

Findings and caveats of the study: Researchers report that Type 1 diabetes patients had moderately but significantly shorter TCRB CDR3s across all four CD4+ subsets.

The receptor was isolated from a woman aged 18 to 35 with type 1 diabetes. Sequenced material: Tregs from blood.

The CDR3 nucleotides read TGTGCCAGCAGCCCTTCCGGGACAGGGTGGGGCAATGAGCAGTTCTTC. Amino acid sequence: CASSPSGTGWGNEQFF. J is TRBJ2-1 and V is TRBV28; 9 bases align to TRBD1. Trimming cost V 6 bases and J 6 bases; bases outside gene matches: 12. From germline, CDR1 is MDHEN and CDR2 SYDVKM. This CDR3 spans 16 amino acids. Based on the CDR3 plus reference TRBV28 and TRBJ2-1, the full variable domain is DVKVTQSSRYLVKRTGEKVFLECVQDMDHENMFWYRQDPGLGLRLIYFSYDVKMKEKGDIPEGYSVSREKKERFSLILESASTNQTSMYLCASSPSGTGWGNEQFFGPGTRLTVL.